This section outlines one T cell receptor beta chain sequence together with its context. No antigen is known for it. The sample belongs to a study of regulatory T cells in long-lasting Graves disease. V lost 8 bases and J lost 4; bases outside the gene matches: 10. The CDR3 length is 15 residues. Looked up from germline, CDR1 is MNHNS and CDR2 is SASEGT. To make TCR beta libraries, researchers used iRepertoire HTBI primers and Arm-PCR of CDR3 regions. MiXCR, run by TCRdb on the multiplex PCR reads, gives a single entry per CDR3 protein. Of hundreds of thousands of distinct CDR3 sequences detected, around 20% appear once; the ten largest clones hold about 8.3%. Time point here: persistent/refractory GD, antithyroid drugs over 5 years with positive TRAb. The TCR library used RNA extracted from PBMCs. Overall study findings and caveats: Persistent Graves' patients showed less TCR diversity than newly diagnosed patients showed.

The TCR sequence derives from a female donor with Graves disease. The sample here was peripheral blood mononuclear cells (PBMCs), taken when the disease was refractory, from a patient treated with antithyroid drugs. The J gene is TRBJ2-2, the V gene TRBV6-1; 7 bases line up with TRBD2. This CDR3 is CASVLATRGTGELFF. CDR3 DNA: TGTGCCAGCGTACTAGCGACAAGGGGCACCGGGGAGCTGTTTTTT.